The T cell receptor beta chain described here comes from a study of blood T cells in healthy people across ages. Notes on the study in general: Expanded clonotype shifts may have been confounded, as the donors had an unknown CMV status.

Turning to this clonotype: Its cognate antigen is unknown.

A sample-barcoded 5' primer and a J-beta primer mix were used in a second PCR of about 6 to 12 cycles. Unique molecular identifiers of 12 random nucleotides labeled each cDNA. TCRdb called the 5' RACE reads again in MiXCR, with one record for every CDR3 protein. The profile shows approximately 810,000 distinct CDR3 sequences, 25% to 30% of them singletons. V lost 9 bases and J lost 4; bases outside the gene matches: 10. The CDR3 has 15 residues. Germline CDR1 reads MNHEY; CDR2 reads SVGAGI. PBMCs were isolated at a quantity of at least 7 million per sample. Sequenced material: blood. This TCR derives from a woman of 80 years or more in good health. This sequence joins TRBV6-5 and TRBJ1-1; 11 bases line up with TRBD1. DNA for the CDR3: TGTGCCAGTGCGGACAGGGGGCGTCTCGGCACTGAAGCTTTCTTT. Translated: CASADRGRLGTEAFF.